Described below is a single T cell receptor (beta chain) sequence and its context. Axillary draining lymph nodes of breast cancer patients supplied the node samples. This CDR3 region has 18 residues. Unmatched junction bases numbered 11, after V lost 1 base and J lost 3 bases. Germline loops: CDR1 MGHRA, CDR2 YSYEKL. The data belong to a study of breast tumors, draining lymph nodes, adjacent tissues. TCRdb fed the multiplex PCR reads into MiXCR, producing one record per CDR3 protein. Counted here are 150,000 to 200,000 distinct CDR3 sequences, approximately 30% occurring once; the ten biggest clones make up around 4%.

This clonotype originated in a female donor with breast cancer. Some clones in this sample may be carry-over from other donors' samples. The rearrangement links TRBV4-1 to TRBJ2-5; the match to TRBD2 covers 10 bases. Sequencing used axillary lymph node tissue. Here the CDR3 reads CASSQATSGQAGEETQYF. The CDR3 DNA is TGCGCCAGCAGCCAAGCGACTAGCGGGCAGGCTGGTGAAGAGACCCAGTACTTC.